The 6 T cell receptor beta chains given below trace back to one sample, sequenced in a study of graft-versus-host responses after intestinal transplantation. Generated by immunoSEQ multiplex PCR, the TCRdb table keeps only in-frame clones and is missing some. The sample has some 40,000 clones, roughly nine tenths seen once. Sequencing was performed on PBMCs, taken approximately 320 days after intestinal transplant. Every receptor here comes from a human patient who received an intestinal transplant, so some T cells may come from the graft donor.

The chain combines TRBV13 with TRBJ2-7; a weak D match, TRBD1 (6 bases). In germline, CDR1 is PRHDT, CDR2 FYEKMQ (reference sequence). Trimming shortened V by 5 bases and J by 6 bases, and 14 bases separated the two germline ends. The CDR3 length is 13 residues. In DNA, the CDR3 is TGTGCCAGCAGCCCGAAGGACAGTCCCGAGCAGTACTTC. This gives the protein CASSPKDSPEQYF.

V is TRBV7-9 and J is TRBJ2-2; TRBD1 might be the D (6 bases). Germline CDR1 SEHNR, CDR2 FQNEAQ (reference sequence). The V gene lost 1 base and the J gene lost 7 bases, with 13 bases spanning the gap. The CDR3 extends over 15 amino acids. This CDR3 is CASSLVQGSDGELFF. CDR3 sequence (DNA): TGTGCCAGCAGCTTAGTCCAGGGGAGTGACGGGGAGCTGTTTTTT.

The rearrangement joins TRBV28 to TRBJ1-5; D uncertain. Germline values: CDR1 MDHEN, CDR2 SYDVKM. With 4 bases removed from V and 3 bases from J, the gap between germline ends came to 7 bases. The CDR3 runs to 13 residues. DNA for the CDR3: TGTGCCAGCAGTTGGCAGATCAATCAGCCCCAGCATTTT. Translated: CASSWQINQPQHF.

This clone was detected once. The gene calls are TRBV10-3 and TRBJ1-2, with TRBD1 identical over 7 bases. The CDR3 covers 17 residues. The germline V gene has CDR1 ENHRY and CDR2 SYGVKD. V shed 3 bases and J 4 bases; nucleotides not matched to a gene: 14. CDR3 DNA: TGTGCCATCAGTGAACGGGGACAGCCCAACGTTCTCTATGGCTACACCTTC. This codes for CAISERGQPNVLYGYTF.

The gene calls are TRBV18 and TRBJ2-5; no reliable D call. Trimming removed 2 bases at V and 1 base at J, with 5 bases between. CDR1 KGHSH and CDR2 LQKENI come from the germline V gene. This CDR3 is 13 amino acids long. DNA for the CDR3: TGTGCCAGCTCACCAGATGGCCAAGAGACCCAGTACTTC. It translates to CASSPDGQETQYF. The full variable domain, in which reference TRBV18 and TRBJ2-5 provide the parts outside the CDR3, is NAGVMQNPRHLVRRRGQEARLRCSPMKGHSHVYWYRQLPEEGLKFMVYLQKENIIDESGMPKERFSAEFPKEGPSILRIQQVVRGDSAAYFCASSPDGQETQYFGPGTRLLVL.

This clone was detected only a few times. This chain joins TRBV18 and TRBJ2-7; a possible D gene is TRBD2 (5 bases). This CDR3 spans 13 amino acids. V dropped 3 bases and J dropped 5 bases, with 11 bases sitting between them. Germline V lookup: CDR1 KGHSH, CDR2 LQKENI. DNA of the CDR3: TGTGCCAGCTCACCGACGGCGAGGGACGAGCAGTACTTC. It encodes CASSPTARDEQYF.